This TCR beta chain was retrieved from a study of T cell repertoires in cytomegalovirus infection. Study-wide context: TCR beta signatures that were public indicated CMV infection and matching HLA type.

This clonotype occurred many times. Its antigen remains unknown. The CDR3 loop spans 15 amino acids. Trimming took 5 bases from V and 2 from J, leaving 15 bases between them. Germline V CDR1 and CDR2: MNHEY, SMNVEV (reference sequence). TCRdb recomputed calls from the reads with MiXCR, one row per CDR3 protein. The sample includes around 280,000 distinct CDR3 sequences, around 13% of them seen just once. The study, taken as a whole, reports: Pooled public TCR beta family frequency picked out CMV carriers with the relevant HLA. HLA-C-restricted CMV-specific TCR beta clonotypes were dominant in the ex vivo response.

Sequenced input: PBMCs. This chain joins TRBV27 and TRBJ1-2; D is ambiguous. This clonotype originated in a human donor in good health (CMV status not recorded). Some clones in this sample may be carry-over from other donors' samples. The CDR3 DNA reads as TGTGCCAGCAGTCCCACCTTGACAAAAAACTATGGCTACACCTTC. It codes for CASSPTLTKNYGYTF.